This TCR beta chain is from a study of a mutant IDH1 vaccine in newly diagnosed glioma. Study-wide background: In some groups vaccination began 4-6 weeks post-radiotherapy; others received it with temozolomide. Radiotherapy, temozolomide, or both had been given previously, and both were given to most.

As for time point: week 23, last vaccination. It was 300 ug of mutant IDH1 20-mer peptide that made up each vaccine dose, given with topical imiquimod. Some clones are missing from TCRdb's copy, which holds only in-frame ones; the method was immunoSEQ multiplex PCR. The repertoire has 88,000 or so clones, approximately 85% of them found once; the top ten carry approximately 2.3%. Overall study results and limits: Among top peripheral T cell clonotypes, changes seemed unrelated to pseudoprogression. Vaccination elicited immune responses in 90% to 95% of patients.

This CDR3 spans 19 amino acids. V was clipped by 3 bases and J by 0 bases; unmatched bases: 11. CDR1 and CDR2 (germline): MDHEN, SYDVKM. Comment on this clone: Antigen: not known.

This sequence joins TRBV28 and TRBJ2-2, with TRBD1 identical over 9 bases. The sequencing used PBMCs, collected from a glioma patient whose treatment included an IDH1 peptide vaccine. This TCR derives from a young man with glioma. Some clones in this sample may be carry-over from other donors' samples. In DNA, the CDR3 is TGTGCCAGCAGTTTCATCCTGGGACAGGGATTTCCGAACACCGGGGAGCTGTTTTTT. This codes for CASSFILGQGFPNTGELFF.